This T cell receptor (beta chain) was found in a study of T cells expressing NK-cell markers. TCRdb re-called the 5' RACE reads and shows each CDR3 protein once, DNA omitted. This sample's table reports 250,000 to 300,000 distinct CDR3 sequences. The CDR3 is 13 residues long. Germline V gives CDR1 SQVTM, CDR2 ANQGSEA. The chain couples TRBV29-1 to TRBJ1-5; TCRdb lists TRBD1, though no DNA is available to test this call. Source material: blood T cells: a sorted CD56 or NKG2C T cell subset, CD4+ or CD8+ T cells, or bulk PBMC T cells (not recorded which). The receptor's source is a man younger than 30 in good health. The chain's CDR3 is CSVGAGGNQPQHF.